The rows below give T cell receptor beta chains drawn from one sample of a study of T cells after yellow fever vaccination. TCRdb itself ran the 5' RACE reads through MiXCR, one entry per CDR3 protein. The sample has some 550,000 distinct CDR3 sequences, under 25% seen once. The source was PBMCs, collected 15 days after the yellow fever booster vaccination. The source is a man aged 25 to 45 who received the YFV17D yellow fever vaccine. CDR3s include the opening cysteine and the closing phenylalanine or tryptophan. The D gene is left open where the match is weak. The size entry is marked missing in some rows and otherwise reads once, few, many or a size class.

DNA: TGTGCCAGCAGTAACCAGGGGGCCGAGCAGTACTTC
CDR3: CASSNQGAEQYF
size: -
D: TRBD1
J: TRBJ2-7
V: TRBV6-2/TRBV6-3

DNA: TGTGCCAGCAGTTTTCAACCCTCCTACAATGAGCAGTTCTTC
CDR3: CASSFQPSYNEQFF
size: -
D: -
J: TRBJ2-1
V: TRBV12-3/TRBV12-4

DNA: TGCAGTGCTAGAGTCGTAGGGGGTATGTATTCCTACAATGAGCAGTTCTTC
CDR3: CSARVVGGMYSYNEQFF
size: few
D: -
J: TRBJ2-1
V: TRBV20-1

DNA: TGCAGTGCTAGTTCTAGCGGCCTAACGGGGGAGCAGTACTTC
CDR3: CSASSSGLTGEQYF
size: -
D: TRBD2
J: TRBJ2-7
V: TRBV20-1

DNA: TGTGCCAGCAGTTTAGTCCCTAGCCCCCGGAGGGAGTTCTTC
CDR3: CASSLVPSPRREFF
size: -
D: -
J: TRBJ2-1
V: TRBV12-3/TRBV12-4

DNA: TGTGCCATCAGTGATAGCGGGGAGCTGTTTTTT
CDR3: CAISDSGELFF
size: -
D: -
J: TRBJ2-2
V: TRBV10-3

DNA: TGCAGTGCTCCACTAGCGGGAGGATCGTACGAGCAGTACTTC
CDR3: CSAPLAGGSYEQYF
size: -
D: TRBD2
J: TRBJ2-7
V: TRBV20-1

DNA: TGCAGTGTTAGAAATCAGGACGAGCAGTACTTC
CDR3: CSVRNQDEQYF
size: -
D: -
J: TRBJ2-7
V: TRBV20-1

DNA: TGTGCCAGCAGTCAACCGGGACTAGGCTCCTACGAGCAGTACTTC
CDR3: CASSQPGLGSYEQYF
size: -
D: TRBD2
J: TRBJ2-7
V: TRBV12-3/TRBV12-4

DNA: TGCGCCAGCAGCTTGGTGGGGGCCAGGGGATTATCTGAAGCTTTCTTT
CDR3: CASSLVGARGLSEAFF
size: -
D: -
J: TRBJ1-1
V: TRBV5-1

DNA: TGCAGTGCTAGAGTCGCGGGACTAGCTGACTACGAGCAGTACTTC
CDR3: CSARVAGLADYEQYF
size: -
D: TRBD2
J: TRBJ2-7
V: TRBV20-1

DNA: TGTGCCAGCATCCCAACCGGGAACTACGAGCAGTACTTC
CDR3: CASIPTGNYEQYF
size: -
D: -
J: TRBJ2-7
V: TRBV28

DNA: TGTGCCAGCAGTCGTAATCTAGCGGGTTCTACTCCAGATACGCAGTATTTT
CDR3: CASSRNLAGSTPDTQYF
size: few
D: TRBD2
J: TRBJ2-3
V: TRBV11-2

DNA: TGCAGCGCAGTAGGACTTTACACAGATACGCAGTATTTT
CDR3: CSAVGLYTDTQYF
size: -
D: -
J: TRBJ2-3
V: TRBV29-1

DNA: TGTGCCACCAGCAGAGACGGCGGGAGGGCTGGGACCCAGTACTTC
CDR3: CATSRDGGRAGTQYF
size: -
D: TRBD2
J: TRBJ2-5
V: TRBV15

DNA: TGCGCCAGCAGCCAAGAGTGGGGCTCTGTAAACGAGCAGTACTTC
CDR3: CASSQEWGSVNEQYF
size: -
D: -
J: TRBJ2-7
V: TRBV4-1

DNA: TGCGCCAGCAGCCCTCTGACAGGTGACCAGCCCCAGCATTTT
CDR3: CASSPLTGDQPQHF
size: few
D: -
J: TRBJ1-5
V: TRBV5-1

DNA: TGTGCCAGGTTTGGGGGAACCAACGAGCAGTACTTC
CDR3: CARFGGTNEQYF
size: -
D: -
J: TRBJ2-7
V: TRBV21-1

DNA: TGCAGCGTGCGGAGGCAGACCAGCACAGATACGCAGTATTTT
CDR3: CSVRRQTSTDTQYF
size: few
D: -
J: TRBJ2-3
V: TRBV29-1

DNA: TGTGCCAGCAGTTTTTGGGGAACTAGCACAGATACGCAGTATTTT
CDR3: CASSFWGTSTDTQYF
size: many
D: -
J: TRBJ2-3
V: TRBV12-3/TRBV12-4

DNA: TGCGCCAGCAGCCCCCTGTTGGGGATTGGGGCCAACGTCCTGACTTTC
CDR3: CASSPLLGIGANVLTF
size: -
D: -
J: TRBJ2-6
V: TRBV5-1

DNA: TGCAGTGCTAGGGGGGACTACTCGCAGTATTTT
CDR3: CSARGDYSQYF
size: -
D: TRBD2
J: TRBJ2-3
V: TRBV20-1

DNA: TGCAGTGCTAGGACGGTATCAAACGGCGCCTACGAGCAGAACTTC
CDR3: CSARTVSNGAYEQNF
size: -
D: -
J: TRBJ2-7
V: TRBV20-1

DNA: TGCGCCAGCACCTCAATAAGCGGGAGGAGGGGTTACAATGAGCAGTTCTTC
CDR3: CASTSISGRRGYNEQFF
size: -
D: TRBD2
J: TRBJ2-1
V: TRBV4-1

DNA: TGTGCCAGCTCACCAGGGACAGTTAAACAAGAGACCCAGTACTTC
CDR3: CASSPGTVKQETQYF
size: -
D: TRBD1
J: TRBJ2-5
V: TRBV18

DNA: TGTGCCAGCTCACCACAGTCAGGGCGTGAGCAGTTCTTC
CDR3: CASSPQSGREQFF
size: few
D: -
J: TRBJ2-1
V: TRBV18

DNA: TGCGCCAGCAGTGAGGCAGGGGAGCATCAGCCCCAGCATTTT
CDR3: CASSEAGEHQPQHF
size: few
D: -
J: TRBJ1-5
V: TRBV10-2

DNA: TGCGCCAGCAGGTTATGGAGTGGGGGTAAATCTGAAGCTTTCTTT
CDR3: CASRLWSGGKSEAFF
size: few
D: -
J: TRBJ1-1
V: TRBV4-1